One and the same sample provided the 22 T cell receptor beta chains below, sequenced in a study of molecular identifiers for immune sequencing clone quantification. TCRdb analysed the PCR reads with MiXCR anew, one entry per CDR3 protein. The sample gives 38,000 or so distinct CDR3 sequences, around 20% of which show up once; 5.5% to 7.5% is in the top ten. Sequencing was carried out using naive CD8+ T cells from blood, with Jurkat cell RNA spiked in. This sample's subset: FACS-sorted CD8+CD4-CCR7+CD45RA+ naive T cells. These receptors were obtained from a human donor in good health. Some libraries in this study had Jurkat cell RNA spiked in.

The chain carries TRBV19 and TRBJ2-1, with a tentative D call TRBD2 (9 bases). The V gene's germline CDR1 is LNHDA and CDR2 SQIVND (reference sequence). CDR3 length: 18 amino acids. Trimming removed 7 bases from V and 10 bases from J, with 32 bases in between. The CDR3 bases are TGTGCCAGTACTCAGGGACAGGACAGCGGGAGGCGCAGCCTGGAGCAGTTCTTC. This codes for CASTQGQDSGRRSLEQFF.

This clonotype was seen more than once but under ten times. This rearrangement joins TRBV14 to TRBJ1-3; no clear D gene. Germline assignment: CDR1 SGHDN and CDR2 FVKESK. V was pared by 1 base and J by 5 bases, with 0 bases between. CDR3 length equals 11 residues. CDR3 in DNA: TGTGCCAGCAGCCAAGGAAACACCATATATTTT. This sequence encodes CASSQGNTIYF.

This clonotype has a handful of counts. CDR3 amino acids: CASTQGRYGNEQFF. For the CDR3, the DNA is TGTGCCAGCACCCAGGGACGATACGGCAATGAGCAGTTCTTC. The V call is TRBV12-3 or TRBV12-4, the J call TRBJ2-1, with D possibly being TRBD1 or TRBD2 (5 bases each). This CDR3 has 14 residues. V dropped 7 bases and J dropped 6 bases, with 16 bases sitting between them.

This clonotype has a count of ten or more. The CDR3 bases are TGTGCCAGCAGCTCCTATCTGCAAGGGGTAGAGGAAGCTTTCTTT. Amino acid sequence: CASSSYLQGVEEAFF. The chain uses TRBV9 and TRBJ1-1; perhaps TRBD1 as D (5 bases). The V gene's germline CDR1 is SGDLS and CDR2 YYNGEE. Deletions cut 4 bases from V and 8 bases from J, with 21 bases between. The CDR3 is made up of 15 amino acids. The full variable domain, its missing parts supplied by reference TRBV9 and TRBJ1-1, is DSGVTQTPKHLITATGQRVTLRCSPRSGDLSVYWYQQSLDQGLQFLIQYYNGEERAKGNILERFSAQQFPDLHSELNLSSLELGDSALYFCASSSYLQGVEEAFFGQGTRLTVV.

This clonotype has at least ten counts. The chain uses TRBV4-2 and TRBJ1-1; D remains unclear. V dropped 1 base and J dropped 5 bases, with 11 bases sitting between them. The germline CDR1 and CDR2 sequences are LGHNA and YNFKEQ. The CDR3 has 14 amino acids. This chain's CDR3 is CASSQVEGGTEAFF. Written as DNA, the CDR3 is TGTGCCAGCAGCCAAGTGGAGGGAGGAACTGAAGCTTTCTTT.

This clonotype occurred many times. The CDR3 region has the DNA TGTGCCAGCAGCAGGAGCGGGTACACAGATACGCAGTATTTT. Its protein is CASSRSGYTDTQYF. The chain links TRBV7-2 to TRBJ2-3; D perhaps matches TRBD2 (6 bases). V lost 5 bases to trimming and J lost 2 bases, with 11 bases between them. CDR3 length: 14 amino acids. CDR1 SGHTA and CDR2 FQGNSA come from the germline V gene.

A few counts support this clonotype. For the CDR3, the DNA is TGTGCCATCATAACCGAAACCAGGGAGCAGTTCTTC. The encoded protein is CAIITETREQFF. The rearrangement links TRBV10-3 to TRBJ2-1; D is ambiguous. CDR3 length equals 12 residues. The V and J ends lost 7 bases and 10 bases respectively, with 14 bases between them. CDR1 and CDR2 (germline): ENHRY, SYGVKD.

This clonotype has more than one count but fewer than ten. This sequence joins TRBV21-1 and TRBJ2-3; the table gives TRBD2 as D, unverified against the DNA. TRBV21-1 constitutes a pseudogene. There are 15 residues in the CDR3. CDR3 in amino acids: CASSKREPGADTQYF. CDR3 bases: TGTGCCAGCAGCAAACGGGAGCCAGGCGCAGATACGCAGTATTTT.

The table lists this clonotype with many counts. J is TRBJ2-7 and V is TRBV4-3; 8 positions match TRBD1. CDR1 LGHNA and CDR2 YSLEER come from the germline V gene. The CDR3 length is 15 residues. V lost 4 bases to trimming and J lost 5 bases; unmatched junction nucleotides: 10. Written as DNA, the CDR3 is TGCGCCAGCAGCCTCCAAGACAGGGGTCCGGACGAGCAGTACTTC. This sequence encodes CASSLQDRGPDEQYF.

In this sample, this clonotype turned up many times. The V call is TRBV24-1, the J call TRBJ1-5; TRBD1 matches at 8 bases. This CDR3 comprises 16 residues. The J segment lost 4 bases and the V segment lost 4 bases, leaving 8 bases of the junction unmatched. CDR1 is KGHDR, CDR2 SFDVKD, per germline. The CDR3 DNA follows: TGTGCCACCAGTGAGGCGACAGGGGCGAAAAATCAGCCCCAGCATTTT. It codes for CATSEATGAKNQPQHF.

Comments on this clonotype: A read error may be the cause here, since a much bigger clone is one base away. The CDR3 DNA sequence: TGTGCCAGCAGTACCAGATCGGGCATCCCCTACGAGCAGTACTTC. Its translation: CASSTRSGIPYEQYF. The chain links TRBV28 to TRBJ2-7; D is unclear. V was cut by 5 bases and J by 2 bases, with 16 bases left in between. Germline loops: CDR1 MDHEN, CDR2 SYDVKM. The CDR3 contains 15 residues.

There are many counts of this clonotype. The rearrangement uses TRBV28 and TRBJ1-5; a possible D gene is TRBD1 (6 bases). Trimming cost V 5 bases and J 5 bases, with 13 bases left between them. CDR3 length: 14 amino acids. Germline assignment: CDR1 MDHEN and CDR2 SYDVKM. CDR3 sequence reads: CASSPRGADQPQHF. CDR3 nucleotides: TGTGCCAGCAGTCCTCGGGGGGCTGATCAGCCCCAGCATTTT.

This clonotype was found a few times. V and J are TRBV4-1 and TRBJ2-1; the D gene is possibly TRBD2 (6 bases). The CDR3 covers 15 residues. V lost 0 bases and J lost 2, with 8 bases in between. Germline CDR1 reads MGHRA; CDR2 reads YSYEKL. CDR3 loop: CASSQEAGTYNEQFF. CDR3 coding DNA: TGCGCCAGCAGCCAAGAGGCGGGGACCTACAATGAGCAGTTCTTC.

This clonotype was picked up many times. The chain employs TRBV7-2 and TRBJ2-4, with TRBD2 identical over 10 bases. Trimming removed 4 bases from V and 2 bases from J; junction bases left unmatched: 17. Germline CDR1 is SGHTA and CDR2 is FQGNSA. The CDR3 sequence is 20 residues long. CDR3: CASSSSYHVAGGGPKNIQYF. Written as DNA, the CDR3 is TGTGCCAGCAGCTCAAGCTACCATGTAGCGGGAGGCGGACCCAAAAACATTCAGTACTTC.

This clonotype came up a few times. The chain joins TRBV9 to TRBJ1-1, with 7 positions matching TRBD1. V lost 5 bases, J lost 5 bases, and 6 bases stayed unmatched. Germline CDR1 SGDLS, CDR2 YYNGEE. The CDR3 covers 13 residues. CDR3 coding DNA: TGTGCCAGCAGTCGACAGGGCGGGACTGAAGCTTTCTTT. Its translation is CASSRQGGTEAFF.

For this clonotype: This may arise from a read error, as a much more abundant clone is one base away. The gene calls are TRBV9 and TRBJ2-2; D might be TRBD2 (5 bases). The CDR3 is 13 residues long. Germline CDR1 and CDR2: SGDLS and YYNGEE. The CDR3 spells CASSPSGTGEPFF. The CDR3 coding sequence is TGTGCCAGCAGCCCGAGTGGCACCGGGGAGCCGTTTTTT.

The J gene is TRBJ2-5, the V gene TRBV7-6; possible D gene TRBD2, 6 bases. Germline CDR1 SGHVS, CDR2 FNYEAQ. The ends were cut back, 4 bases at V and 5 bases at J, with 14 bases in the middle. This CDR3 comprises 14 residues. This CDR3 is CASSYRLGKETQYF. In nucleotides, the CDR3 is TGTGCCAGCAGCTATCGACTAGGGAAGGAGACCCAGTACTTC.

V and J are TRBV21-1 and TRBJ2-7; the D segment call TRBD1 is taken from the table without a DNA check. TRBV21-1 is termed a pseudogene. CDR3 length: 19 amino acids. CDR3 coding DNA: TGTGCCAGCAGCAAAGAGTCGCAGGGACATCTATTAAACCCCTACGAGCAGTACTTC. Residues: CASSKESQGHLLNPYEQYF.

A word on this clonotype: This sequence may be a read error, since a much larger clone differs from it by one base. The chain is built from TRBV2 and TRBJ2-6, with 9 positions matching TRBD1. Trimming cost V 8 bases and J 2 bases; bases outside gene matches: 13. Germline loops: CDR1 SNHLY, CDR2 FYNNEI. The CDR3 totals 18 residues. The chain's CDR3 is CASQRVGTGLAGANVLTF. The DNA of the CDR3 is TGTGCCAGCCAACGGGTCGGGACAGGGCTTGCTGGGGCCAACGTCCTGACTTTC.

This clonotype appeared many times. The chain employs TRBV12-3 or TRBV12-4 and TRBJ2-2, with D possibly being TRBD1 (5 bases). This CDR3 region has 14 residues. The germline V and J ends were trimmed by 4 bases and 2 bases, with 8 bases remaining between them. The CDR3 bases are TGTGCCAGCAGTTCCTGGACAAACACCGGGGAGCTGTTTTTT. Protein: CASSSWTNTGELFF.

This clonotype was detected many times. The chain links TRBV27 to TRBJ1-1; the D is unclear. In germline, CDR1 is MNHEY, CDR2 SMNVEV (reference sequence). The CDR3 is 13 residues long. V was shortened by 3 bases and J by 6 bases, with 11 bases between the two germline ends. The CDR3 is CASSFNGGAEAFF. In nucleotides, the CDR3 is TGTGCCAGCAGTTTCAACGGAGGAGCTGAAGCTTTCTTT.

In this sample, this clonotype turned up a few times. The chain has TRBV28 and TRBJ1-2, with D possibly matching TRBD1 (5 bases). The CDR3 spans 16 residues. V was clipped by 5 bases and J by 2 bases, with 18 bases between them. From germline, CDR1 is MDHEN and CDR2 SYDVKM. CDR3 in amino acids: CASSGTDPGPNYGYTF. CDR3 nucleotide sequence: TGTGCCAGCAGTGGCACTGACCCGGGACCGAACTATGGCTACACCTTC.